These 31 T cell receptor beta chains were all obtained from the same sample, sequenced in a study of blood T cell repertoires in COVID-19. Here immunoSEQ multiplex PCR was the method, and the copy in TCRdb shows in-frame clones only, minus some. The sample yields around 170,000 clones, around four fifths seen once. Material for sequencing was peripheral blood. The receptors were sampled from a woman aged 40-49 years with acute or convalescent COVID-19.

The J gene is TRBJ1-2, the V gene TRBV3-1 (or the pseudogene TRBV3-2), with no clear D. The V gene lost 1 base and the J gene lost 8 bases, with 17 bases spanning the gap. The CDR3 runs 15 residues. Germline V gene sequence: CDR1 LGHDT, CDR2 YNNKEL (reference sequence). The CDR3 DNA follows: TGTGCCAGCAGCCAAGTGGTTCAGGCTCCGTTGGGCTACACCTTC. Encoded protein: CASSQVVQAPLGYTF.

The CDR3 loop is CASSALAGVGELFF. DNA for the CDR3: TGTGCCAGCAGTGCGCTAGCGGGAGTCGGGGAGCTGTTTTTT. This chain links TRBV25-1 with TRBJ2-2; 10 bases are a match to TRBD2. The CDR3 runs to 14 residues. CDR1 is MGHDK, CDR2 SYGVNS, per germline. V lost 4 bases to trimming and J lost 7 bases; unmatched junction nucleotides: 3.

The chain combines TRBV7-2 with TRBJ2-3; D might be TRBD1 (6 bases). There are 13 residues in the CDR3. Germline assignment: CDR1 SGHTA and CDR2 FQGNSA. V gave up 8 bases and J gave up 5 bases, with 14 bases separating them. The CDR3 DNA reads TGTGCCAGCCACCAGGGGCCCGGAGATACGCAGTATTTT. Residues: CASHQGPGDTQYF.

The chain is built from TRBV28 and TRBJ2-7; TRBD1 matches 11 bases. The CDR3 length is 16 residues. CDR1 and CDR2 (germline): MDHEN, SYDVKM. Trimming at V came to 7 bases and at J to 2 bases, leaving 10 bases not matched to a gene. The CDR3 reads CASTTKPGQGAYEQYF. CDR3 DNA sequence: TGTGCCAGCACCACCAAACCGGGACAGGGGGCCTACGAGCAGTACTTC. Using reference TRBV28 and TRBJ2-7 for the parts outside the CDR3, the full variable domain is DVKVTQSSRYLVKRTGEKVFLECVQDMDHENMFWYRQDPGLGLRLIYFSYDVKMKEKGDIPEGYSVSREKKERFSLILESASTNQTSMYLCASTTKPGQGAYEQYFGPGTRLTVT.

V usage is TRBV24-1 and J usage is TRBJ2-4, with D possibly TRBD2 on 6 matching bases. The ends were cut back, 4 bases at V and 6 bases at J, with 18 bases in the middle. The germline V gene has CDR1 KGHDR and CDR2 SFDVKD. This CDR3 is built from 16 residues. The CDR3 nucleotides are TGTGCCACCAGTGACCCCTGGGGGGATGAGGGAAACATTCAGTACTTC. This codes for CATSDPWGDEGNIQYF.

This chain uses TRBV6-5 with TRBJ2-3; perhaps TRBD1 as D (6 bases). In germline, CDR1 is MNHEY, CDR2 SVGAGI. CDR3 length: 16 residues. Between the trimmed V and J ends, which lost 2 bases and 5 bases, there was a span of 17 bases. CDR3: CASSYGFGQGRDTQYF. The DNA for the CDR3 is TGTGCCAGCAGTTACGGGTTCGGGCAGGGGAGAGATACGCAGTATTTT.

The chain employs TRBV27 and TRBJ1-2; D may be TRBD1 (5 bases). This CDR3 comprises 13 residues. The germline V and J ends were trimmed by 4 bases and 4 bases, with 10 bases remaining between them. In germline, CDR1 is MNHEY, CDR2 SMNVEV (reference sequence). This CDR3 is CASSSREGYGYTF. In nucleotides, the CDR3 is TGTGCCAGCAGTTCCAGGGAGGGCTATGGCTACACCTTC.

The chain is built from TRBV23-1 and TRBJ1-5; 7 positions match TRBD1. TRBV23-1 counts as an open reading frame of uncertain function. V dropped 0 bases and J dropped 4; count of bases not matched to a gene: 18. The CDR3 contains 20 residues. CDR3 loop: CASSQSIRQGLPNLNQPQHF. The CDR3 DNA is TGCGCCAGCAGTCAATCTATCAGACAGGGACTTCCTAACCTTAATCAGCCCCAGCATTTT.

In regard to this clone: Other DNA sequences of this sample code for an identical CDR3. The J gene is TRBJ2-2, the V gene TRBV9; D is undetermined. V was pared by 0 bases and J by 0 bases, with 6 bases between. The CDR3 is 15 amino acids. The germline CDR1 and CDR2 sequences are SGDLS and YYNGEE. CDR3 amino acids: CASSVEYSNTGELFF. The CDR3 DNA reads TGTGCCAGCAGCGTAGAATACTCGAACACCGGGGAGCTGTTTTTT.

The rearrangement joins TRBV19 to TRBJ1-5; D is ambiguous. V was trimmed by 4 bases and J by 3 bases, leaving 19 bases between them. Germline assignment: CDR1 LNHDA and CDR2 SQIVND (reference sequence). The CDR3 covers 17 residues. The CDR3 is CASSTRPEGIVNQPQHF. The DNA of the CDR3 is TGTGCCAGTAGTACCCGCCCAGAGGGAATTGTCAATCAGCCCCAGCATTTT.

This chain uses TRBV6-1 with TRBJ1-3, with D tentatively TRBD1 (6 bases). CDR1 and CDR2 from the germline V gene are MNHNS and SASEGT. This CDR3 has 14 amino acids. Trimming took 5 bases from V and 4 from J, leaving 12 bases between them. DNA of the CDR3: TGTGCCAGCAGTTCAGGGGCTGGGGGAAACACCATATATTTT. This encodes CASSSGAGGNTIYF.

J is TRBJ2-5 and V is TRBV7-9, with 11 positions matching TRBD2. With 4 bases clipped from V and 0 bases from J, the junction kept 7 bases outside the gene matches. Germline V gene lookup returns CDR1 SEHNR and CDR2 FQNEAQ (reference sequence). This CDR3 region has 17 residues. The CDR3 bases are TGTGCCAGCAGCTCCGCGCTAGCGGGGGGCCACCAAGAGACCCAGTACTTC. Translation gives CASSSALAGGHQETQYF.

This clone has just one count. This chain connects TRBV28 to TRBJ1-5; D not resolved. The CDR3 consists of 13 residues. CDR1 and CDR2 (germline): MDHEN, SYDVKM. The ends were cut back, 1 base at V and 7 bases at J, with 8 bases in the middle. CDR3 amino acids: CASSLYPLQPQHF. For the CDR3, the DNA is TGTGCCAGCAGTTTATACCCCCTACAGCCCCAGCATTTT.

CDR3 sequence: CASSLRSRLVQNEQFF. In DNA form, the CDR3 reads TGTGCCAGCAGCTTACGTTCGCGACTAGTCCAGAATGAGCAGTTCTTC. The chain has TRBV7-8 and TRBJ2-1; D perhaps matches TRBD2 (6 bases). CDR1 and CDR2 (germline): SGHVS, FQNEAQ. With 2 bases removed from V and 7 bases from J, the gap between germline ends came to 18 bases. CDR3 size: 16 residues.

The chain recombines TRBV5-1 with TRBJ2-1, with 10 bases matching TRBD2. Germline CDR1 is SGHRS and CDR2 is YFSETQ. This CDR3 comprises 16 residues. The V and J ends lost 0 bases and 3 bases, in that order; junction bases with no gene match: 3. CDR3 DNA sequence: TGCGCCAGCAGCTTGGAAGCGGGGGGGTTCTACAATGAGCAGTTCTTC. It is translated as CASSLEAGGFYNEQFF. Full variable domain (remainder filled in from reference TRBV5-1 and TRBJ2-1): KAGVTQTPRYLIKTRGQQVTLSCSPISGHRSVSWYQQTPGQGLQFLFEYFSETQRNKGNFPGRFSGRQFSNSRSEMNVSTLELGDSALYLCASSLEAGGFYNEQFFGPGTRLTVL.

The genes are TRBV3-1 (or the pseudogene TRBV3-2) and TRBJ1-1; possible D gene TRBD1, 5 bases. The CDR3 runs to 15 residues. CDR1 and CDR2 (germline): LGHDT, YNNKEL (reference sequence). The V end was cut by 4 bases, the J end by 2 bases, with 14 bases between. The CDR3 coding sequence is TGTGCCAGCAGCCCGGCCGTCGGGGGAAACACTGAAGCTTTCTTT. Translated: CASSPAVGGNTEAFF.

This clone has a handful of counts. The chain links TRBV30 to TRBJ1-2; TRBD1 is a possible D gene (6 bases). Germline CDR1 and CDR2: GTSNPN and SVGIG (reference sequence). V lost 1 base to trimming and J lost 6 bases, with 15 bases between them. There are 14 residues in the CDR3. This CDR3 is CAWSGSVGAHGYTF. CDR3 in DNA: TGTGCCTGGAGTGGAAGTGTGGGGGCTCATGGCTACACCTTC.

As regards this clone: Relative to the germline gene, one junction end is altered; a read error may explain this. Here the CDR3 DNA reads TGTGCCAGCAGCTGGGCCTCCTCCCTATTTGTATTC. Its translation: CASSWASSLFVF. The V call is TRBV5-6, the J call TRBJ1-2, with D unclear. This CDR3 has 12 amino acids. Germline V gives CDR1 SGHDT, CDR2 YYEEEE.

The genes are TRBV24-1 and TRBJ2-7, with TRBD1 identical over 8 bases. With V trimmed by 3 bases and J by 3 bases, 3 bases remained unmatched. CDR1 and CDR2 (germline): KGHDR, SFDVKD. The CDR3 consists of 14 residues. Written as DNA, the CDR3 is TGTGCCACCAGTGATCCAGGACAGGGCTACGAGCAGTACTTC. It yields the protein CATSDPGQGYEQYF.

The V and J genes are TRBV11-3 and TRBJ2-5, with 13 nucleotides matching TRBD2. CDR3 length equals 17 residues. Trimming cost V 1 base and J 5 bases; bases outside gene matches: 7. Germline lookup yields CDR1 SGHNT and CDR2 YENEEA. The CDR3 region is CASSLGGTSGAGETQYF. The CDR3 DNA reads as TGTGCCAGCAGCTTAGGTGGGACTAGCGGGGCCGGGGAGACCCAGTACTTC.

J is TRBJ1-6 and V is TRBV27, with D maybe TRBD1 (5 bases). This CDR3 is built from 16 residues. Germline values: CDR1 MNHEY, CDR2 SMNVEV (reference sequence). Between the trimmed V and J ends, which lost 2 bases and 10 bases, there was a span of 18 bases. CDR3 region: CASSLIRGIMSSPLHF. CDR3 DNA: TGTGCCAGCAGTTTAATAAGGGGTATCATGAGCTCACCCCTCCACTTT.

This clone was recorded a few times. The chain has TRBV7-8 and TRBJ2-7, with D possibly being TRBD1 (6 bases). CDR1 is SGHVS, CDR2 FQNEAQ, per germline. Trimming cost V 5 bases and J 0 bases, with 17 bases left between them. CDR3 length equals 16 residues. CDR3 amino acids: CASSHLGQRSSYEQYF. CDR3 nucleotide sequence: TGTGCCAGCAGCCACCTTGGACAGCGTAGCTCCTACGAGCAGTACTTC.

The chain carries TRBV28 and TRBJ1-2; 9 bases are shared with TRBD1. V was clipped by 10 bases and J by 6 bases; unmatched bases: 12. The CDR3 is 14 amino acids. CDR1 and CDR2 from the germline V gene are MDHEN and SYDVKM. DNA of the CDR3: TGTGCCACCCTTCCCTGGACAGGGGTGGATGGCTACACCTTC. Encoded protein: CATLPWTGVDGYTF.

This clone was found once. CDR3 sequence (DNA): TGTGCCAGCAGCTCGGGACAGCCCTACAATGAGCAGTTCTTC. It encodes CASSSGQPYNEQFF. This rearrangement joins TRBV13 to TRBJ2-1, with 7 bases matching TRBD1. The V and J ends lost 4 bases and 2 bases, in that order; junction bases with no gene match: 2. The V gene's germline CDR1 is PRHDT and CDR2 FYEKMQ (reference sequence). This CDR3 is built from 14 residues.

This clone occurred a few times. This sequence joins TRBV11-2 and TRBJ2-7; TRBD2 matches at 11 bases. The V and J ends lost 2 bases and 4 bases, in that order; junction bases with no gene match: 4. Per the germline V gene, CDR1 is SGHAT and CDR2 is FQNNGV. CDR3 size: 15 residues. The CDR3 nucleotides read TGTGCCAGCAGCTTATGGACTAGCGGGCTTTACGAGCAGTACTTC. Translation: CASSLWTSGLYEQYF.

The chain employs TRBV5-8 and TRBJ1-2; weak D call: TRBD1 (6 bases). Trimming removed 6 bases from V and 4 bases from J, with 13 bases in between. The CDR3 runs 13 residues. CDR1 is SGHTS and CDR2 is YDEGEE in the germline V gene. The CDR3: CASTPGQSYGYTF. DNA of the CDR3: TGTGCCAGCACCCCTGGACAGAGCTATGGCTACACCTTC.

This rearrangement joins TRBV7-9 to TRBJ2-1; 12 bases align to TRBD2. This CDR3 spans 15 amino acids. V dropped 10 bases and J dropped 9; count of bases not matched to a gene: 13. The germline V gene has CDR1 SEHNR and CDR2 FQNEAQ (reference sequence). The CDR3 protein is CAMTSGSLVGREQFF. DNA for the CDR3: TGTGCCATGACTAGCGGGAGTTTAGTCGGCCGTGAGCAGTTCTTC.

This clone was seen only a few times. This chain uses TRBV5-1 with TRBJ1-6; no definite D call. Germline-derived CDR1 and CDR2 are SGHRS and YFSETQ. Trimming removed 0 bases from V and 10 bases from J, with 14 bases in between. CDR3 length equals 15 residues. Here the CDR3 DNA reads TGCGCCAGCAGCTTGGCTGCCGGCAGCGGGTCACCCCTCCACTTT. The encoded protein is CASSLAAGSGSPLHF.

This CDR3 is CASSRAGGLAETQYF. In DNA, the CDR3 is TGCGCCAGCAGCCGAGCGGGGGGGCTGGCAGAGACCCAGTACTTC. The J gene is TRBJ2-5, the V gene TRBV5-1; TRBD2 agrees at 10 bases. Germline CDR1 reads SGHRS; CDR2 reads YFSETQ. This CDR3 has 15 residues. Trimming at V came to 4 bases and at J to 4 bases, leaving 7 bases not matched to a gene.

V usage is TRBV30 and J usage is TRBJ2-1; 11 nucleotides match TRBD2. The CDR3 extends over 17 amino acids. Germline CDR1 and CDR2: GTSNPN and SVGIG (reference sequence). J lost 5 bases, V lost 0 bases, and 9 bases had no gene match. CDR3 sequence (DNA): TGTGCCTGGAGTGTACGGGGACTAGCGGCCCAGCACAATGAGCAGTTCTTC. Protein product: CAWSVRGLAAQHNEQFF. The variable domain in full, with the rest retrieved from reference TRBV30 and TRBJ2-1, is SQTIHQWPATLVQPVGSPLSLECTVEGTSNPNLYWYRQAAGRGLQLLFYSVGIGQISSEVPQNLSASRPQDRQFILSSKKLLLSDSGFYLCAWSVRGLAAQHNEQFFGPGTRLTVL.

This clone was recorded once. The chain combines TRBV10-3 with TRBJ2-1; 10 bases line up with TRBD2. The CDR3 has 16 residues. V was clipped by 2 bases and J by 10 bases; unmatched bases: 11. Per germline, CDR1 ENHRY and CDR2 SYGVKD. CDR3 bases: TGTGCCATCAGTGAGGGTTCAGCGGGGGGGCTAGGCGAGCAGTTCTTC. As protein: CAISEGSAGGLGEQFF.